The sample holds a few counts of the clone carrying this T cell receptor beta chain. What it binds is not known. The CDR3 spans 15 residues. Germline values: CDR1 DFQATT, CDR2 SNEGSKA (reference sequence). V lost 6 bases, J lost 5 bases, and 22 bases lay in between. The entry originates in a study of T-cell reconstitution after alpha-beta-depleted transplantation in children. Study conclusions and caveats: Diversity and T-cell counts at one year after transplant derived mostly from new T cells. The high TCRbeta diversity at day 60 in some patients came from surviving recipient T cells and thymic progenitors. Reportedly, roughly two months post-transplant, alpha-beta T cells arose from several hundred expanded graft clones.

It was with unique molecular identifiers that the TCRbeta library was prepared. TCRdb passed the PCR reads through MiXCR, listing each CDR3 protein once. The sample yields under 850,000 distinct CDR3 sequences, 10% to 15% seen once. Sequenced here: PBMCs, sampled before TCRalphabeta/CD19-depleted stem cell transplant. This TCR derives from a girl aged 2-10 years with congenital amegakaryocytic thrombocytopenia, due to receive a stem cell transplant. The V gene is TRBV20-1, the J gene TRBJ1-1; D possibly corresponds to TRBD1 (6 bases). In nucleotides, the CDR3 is TGCAGTGCCTACCGGGGTCAGGGGTCTGTAACTGAAGCTTTCTTT. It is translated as CSAYRGQGSVTEAFF.